The source of this T cell receptor beta chain is a study of T cell repertoires in cytomegalovirus infection. Study in general: The study used recently identified HLA-C-restricted and well-studied HLA-B-restricted CMV epitopes. It was the public TCR beta signatures that indicated both CMV infection and matching HLA type. Findings and caveats of the study: CMV carriers having the relevant HLA were flagged by cumulative public TCR beta family frequency. There were HLA-C-restricted CMV-specific TCR beta clonotypes dominating the ex vivo response.

Germline V CDR1 and CDR2: MDHEN, SYDVKM. The CDR3 consists of 17 residues. The V end was cut by 5 bases, the J end by 2 bases, with 21 bases between. TCRdb re-derived calls from the reads in MiXCR, one entry per CDR3 protein. This sample has about 310,000 distinct CDR3 sequences, with around a quarter found just once. As regards this clonotype: Its specificity is unknown.

Sequences were derived from cultured PBMCs, sampled from culture after CMV antigen stimulation. This chain links TRBV28 with TRBJ2-5, with a tentative D call TRBD2 (6 bases). This receptor was taken from a human donor in good health (CMV status not recorded). Some clones in this sample may be carry-over from other donors' samples. CDR3 sequence (DNA): TGTGCCAGCAGTCTTCATACGGGACTTCCGAGGCAAGAGACCCAGTACTTC. Translated, it gives CASSLHTGLPRQETQYF.